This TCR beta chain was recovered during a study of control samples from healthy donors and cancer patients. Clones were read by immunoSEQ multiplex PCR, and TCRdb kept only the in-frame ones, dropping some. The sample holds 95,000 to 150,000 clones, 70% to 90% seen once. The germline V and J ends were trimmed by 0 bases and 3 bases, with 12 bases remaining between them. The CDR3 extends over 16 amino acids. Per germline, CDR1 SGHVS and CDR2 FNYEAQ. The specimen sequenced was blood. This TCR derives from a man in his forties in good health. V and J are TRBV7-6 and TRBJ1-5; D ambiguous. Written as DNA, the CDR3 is TGTGCCAGCAGCTTAGCGATCGGGATCGACAATCAGCCCCAGCATTTT. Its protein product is CASSLAIGIDNQPQHF.